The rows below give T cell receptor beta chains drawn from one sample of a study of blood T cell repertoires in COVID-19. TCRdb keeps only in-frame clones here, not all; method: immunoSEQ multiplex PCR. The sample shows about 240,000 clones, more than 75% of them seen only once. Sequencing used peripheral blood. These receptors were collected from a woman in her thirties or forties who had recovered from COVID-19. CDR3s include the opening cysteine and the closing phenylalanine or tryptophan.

cdr3_aa: CASTWGTSGPGEQFF
v_call: TRBV11-3
j_call: TRBJ2-1

cdr3_aa: CASSIGGLAGANTGELFF
v_call: TRBV19
j_call: TRBJ2-2

cdr3_aa: CASSFGRALYNEQFF
v_call: TRBV5-1
j_call: TRBJ2-1

cdr3_aa: CASRYQDTNTEAFF
v_call: TRBV10-2
j_call: TRBJ1-1

cdr3_aa: CASSPGTGGDNSPLHF
v_call: TRBV4-3
j_call: TRBJ1-6

cdr3_aa: CAISPGQRNTEAFF
v_call: TRBV10-3
j_call: TRBJ1-1

cdr3_aa: CASSLGLARDTQYF
v_call: TRBV6-5
j_call: TRBJ2-3

cdr3_aa: CASSPITGSTDTQYF
v_call: TRBV4-3
j_call: TRBJ2-3

cdr3_aa: CASSQAVAETPYEQYF
v_call: TRBV14
j_call: TRBJ2-7

cdr3_aa: CASSEAGGGHQPQHF
v_call: TRBV6-1
j_call: TRBJ1-5

cdr3_aa: CASSLGQGTYPVALHF
v_call: TRBV5-6
j_call: TRBJ1-6

cdr3_aa: CATMGEDQGTQYF
v_call: TRBV21-1
j_call: TRBJ2-3

cdr3_aa: CSVEAGVAEAFF
v_call: TRBV29-1
j_call: TRBJ1-1

cdr3_aa: CASRGPSGSPLGREQFF
v_call: TRBV7-8
j_call: TRBJ2-1

cdr3_aa: CASSDGQGGTEAFF
v_call: TRBV6-4
j_call: TRBJ1-1

cdr3_aa: CATSREGLNTGELFF
v_call: TRBV15
j_call: TRBJ2-2

cdr3_aa: CASSPPNKGSSGNTIYF
v_call: TRBV18
j_call: TRBJ1-3

cdr3_aa: CASSTTSGINNEQFF
v_call: TRBV6-5
j_call: TRBJ2-1

cdr3_aa: CASSLGLTGRTDGYTF
v_call: TRBV5-1
j_call: TRBJ1-2

cdr3_aa: CASSLDRGGNQPQHF
v_call: TRBV5-5
j_call: TRBJ1-5

cdr3_aa: CAISRETYNEQFF
v_call: TRBV10-3
j_call: TRBJ2-1

cdr3_aa: CASSPESPGQSSGNTIYF
v_call: TRBV4-1
j_call: TRBJ1-3

cdr3_aa: CASSHGTAAHNSPLHF
v_call: TRBV19
j_call: TRBJ1-6

cdr3_aa: CASSYSGDNTDTQYF
v_call: TRBV6-5
j_call: TRBJ2-3

cdr3_aa: CASSPPGGGRSPTDTQYF
v_call: TRBV21-1
j_call: TRBJ2-3

cdr3_aa: CASSEGGPNTEAFF
v_call: TRBV2
j_call: TRBJ1-1

cdr3_aa: CASSPPGLAGGQFYEQYF
v_call: TRBV4-2
j_call: TRBJ2-7

cdr3_aa: CASSLGGLNTEAFF
v_call: TRBV5-4
j_call: TRBJ1-1

cdr3_aa: CASSSGTGGLTVYGYTF
v_call: TRBV19
j_call: TRBJ1-2

cdr3_aa: CASSLNRGDGYTF
v_call: TRBV5-1
j_call: TRBJ1-2

cdr3_aa: CASSPLAGSETQYF
v_call: TRBV7-9
j_call: TRBJ2-5

cdr3_aa: CASSYGASGAPDIQYF
v_call: TRBV6-5
j_call: TRBJ2-4

cdr3_aa: CASSSRGGGSYNEQFF
v_call: TRBV7-2
j_call: TRBJ2-1

cdr3_aa: CASTQPGQVNTGELFF
v_call: TRBV11-2
j_call: TRBJ2-2

cdr3_aa: CASSLSSAPTGSWEQYF
v_call: TRBV27
j_call: TRBJ2-7

cdr3_aa: CASSQIPGLAGVVEQFF
v_call: TRBV4-3
j_call: TRBJ2-1

cdr3_aa: CASSPGQGSNYGYTF
v_call: TRBV6-5
j_call: TRBJ1-2

cdr3_aa: CASSIAGTGVDTEAFF
v_call: TRBV19
j_call: TRBJ1-1

cdr3_aa: CASSFLRNTGELFF
v_call: TRBV7-8
j_call: TRBJ2-2

cdr3_aa: CASSTRTHTGELFF
v_call: TRBV14
j_call: TRBJ2-2

cdr3_aa: CAITSGETTEAFF
v_call: TRBV10-3
j_call: TRBJ1-1

cdr3_aa: CASMRGQMAFF
v_call: TRBV3-1/TRBV3-2
j_call: TRBJ1-1

cdr3_aa: CASAPGGPGGLPLHF
v_call: TRBV12-5
j_call: TRBJ1-6

cdr3_aa: CASSPGGTDKNIQYF
v_call: TRBV3-1/TRBV3-2
j_call: TRBJ2-4

cdr3_aa: CASTRTSLPRAAMNTEAFF
v_call: TRBV7-2
j_call: TRBJ1-1

cdr3_aa: CASSEPGSGANVLTF
v_call: TRBV10-2
j_call: TRBJ2-6

cdr3_aa: CASSPRGAINEQFF
v_call: TRBV9
j_call: TRBJ2-1

cdr3_aa: CASSPGGQLNTEAFF
v_call: TRBV5-4
j_call: TRBJ1-1

cdr3_aa: CASSLRPKDEQFF
v_call: TRBV7-2
j_call: TRBJ2-1

cdr3_aa: CASSQGEKETQYF
v_call: TRBV6-2/TRBV6-3
j_call: TRBJ2-5

cdr3_aa: CASSPRLGEAQYF
v_call: TRBV19
j_call: TRBJ2-3

cdr3_aa: CASSTGPGGTQYF
v_call: TRBV19
j_call: TRBJ2-5

cdr3_aa: CSARQGVALNTEAFF
v_call: TRBV29-1
j_call: TRBJ1-1

cdr3_aa: CAISGNGDTQYF
v_call: TRBV30
j_call: TRBJ2-3

cdr3_aa: CATSARTGANTEAFF
v_call: TRBV15
j_call: TRBJ1-1

cdr3_aa: CASSLTWGLAGDTDTQYF
v_call: TRBV5-6
j_call: TRBJ2-3

cdr3_aa: CSVGGTSGRSTDTQYF
v_call: TRBV29-1
j_call: TRBJ2-3

cdr3_aa: CASSLGDMAAGEKLFF
v_call: TRBV5-1
j_call: TRBJ1-4

cdr3_aa: CASSLFGVGANEKLFF
v_call: TRBV7-2
j_call: TRBJ1-4